The clone carrying this TCR beta chain came up once. Method: immunoSEQ multiplex PCR; TCRdb's copy keeps in-frame clones and lacks some. In the table there are a few hundred thousand clones, over 75% of which are singletons. The sample belongs to a study of blood T cell repertoires in COVID-19. Material for sequencing was PBMCs or T cells enriched from blood (not recorded which). This TCR was sampled from a man between 18 and 35 years old who had recovered from COVID-19.

CDR3 coding DNA: TGCAGCGTTGAAGGACATTCCGCTTCTACTGAAGCTTTCTTT. Translated: CSVEGHSASTEAFF. The rearrangement links TRBV29-1 to TRBJ1-1; D uncertain. The germline V gene has CDR1 SQVTM and CDR2 ANQGSEA. The CDR3 covers 14 residues. Trimming cost V 1 base and J 5 bases, with 14 bases left between them. Full variable domain (outside the CDR3, taken from reference TRBV29-1 and TRBJ1-1): SAVISQKPSRDICQRGTSLTIQCQVDSQVTMMFWYRQQPGQSLTLIATANQGSEATYESGFVIDKFPISRPNLTFSTLTVSNMSPEDSSIYLCSVEGHSASTEAFFGQGTRLTVV.